Listed below are T cell receptor beta chains from one sample, sequenced in a study of shared clonotypes between healthy human individuals. Measured with immunoSEQ multiplex PCR; TCRdb has only the in-frame clones, and not every one. The table shows approximately 1.5 million clones, with around 98.5% occurring only once. Sequencing used naive CD4+ T cells sorted from blood. These receptors came from a man aged 25-45 years in good health. CDR3s leave out the opening cysteine and the closing phenylalanine or tryptophan.

V gene	J gene	CDR3 protein
TRBV15	TRBJ2-7	ATSREPAGEQY
TRBV28	TRBJ2-5	ASSRTNSQETQY
TRBV29-1	TRBJ2-6	SVGGSSGANVLT
TRBV7-9	TRBJ2-3	ASSPQGDTQY
TRBV14	TRBJ2-2	ASSLNVGYTGELF
TRBV10-1	TRBJ2-3	ASSEGLHPADTQY
TRBV11-2	TRBJ2-5	ASSLATGGLETQY
TRBV10-2	TRBJ2-3	ASSEALVPGTQY
TRBV10-3	TRBJ1-3	AVASSGNTIY
TRBV5-4	TRBJ2-3	ASSPKITDTQY
TRBV15	TRBJ2-4	ATSRDGGTPGFAAKNIQY
TRBV6-1	TRBJ2-5	ASGLGDQETQY
TRBV4-1	TRBJ1-1	ASSPLVGIVNTEAF
TRBV10-3	TRBJ2-3	AIMSPTSGSTDTQY
TRBV4-3	TRBJ2-7	ASSQDSGGEQY
TRBV7-2	TRBJ2-5	ASSLVPSGGLETQY
TRBV30	TRBJ2-7	AWSRGTPGEQY
TRBV5-4	TRBJ2-3	ASSSGLAVQDTQY
TRBV19	TRBJ2-3	ASSIKGAGQVGQVMHTQY
TRBV7-2	TRBJ1-1	ASSRTGPMGTEAF
TRBV6-6	TRBJ1-5	ASKATGAHGQPQH
TRBV19	TRBJ2-2	ASRTGGIMNTGELF
TRBV18	TRBJ2-3	ASSPKASSTDTQY
TRBV5-4	TRBJ1-1	ASSLLHGQGNTEAF
TRBV2	TRBJ2-7	ASSELWQPNSYEQY
TRBV18	TRBJ2-7	ASSPLPSSYEQY
TRBV4-1	TRBJ2-2	ASSPTAYGGLGELF
TRBV9	TRBJ2-2	ASSVKGTRPGELF
TRBV4-1	TRBJ1-1	ASSLRDRPMNTEAF
TRBV19	TRBJ2-7	ASSRLSSGRFYEQY
TRBV2	TRBJ2-7	ASSPIRTGPKSYEQY
TRBV30	TRBJ1-1	AWSAGQVNMNTEAF
TRBV9	TRBJ2-7	ASSAAQDSNYEQY
TRBV6-4	TRBJ1-5	ASSPGQGWQPQH
TRBV9	TRBJ2-7	ASSVGGGRVYEQY
TRBV5-1	TRBJ2-4	ASSSWPAKNIQY
TRBV6-1	TRBJ2-7	ASSRLTGMHYEQY
TRBV19	TRBJ2-3	ASSISLYTDTQY
TRBV2	TRBJ1-1	ASSKDPGTEAF
TRBV30	TRBJ2-7	AWAGSWTSRSSYEQY
TRBV9	TRBJ2-3	ASSSLRASGSTDTQY
TRBV12-2	TRBJ2-1	ASRDLSSGSYNEQF
TRBV7-2	TRBJ1-4	ASRSRGGQGNEKLF
TRBV7-9	TRBJ1-2	ASSQRSDIDYGYT
TRBV7-9	TRBJ2-2	ASSLRGQNTGELF
TRBV5-1	TRBJ2-6	ASSFLGSGANVLT